This TCR beta chain comes out of a study of blood T cell repertoires in COVID-19. The method was immunoSEQ multiplex PCR; TCRdb's version includes in-frame clones alone and lacks a portion of them. This sample yields 250,000 or so clones, of which about 80% are seen a single time; 8.9% belongs to the top ten. The germline V gene encodes CDR1 SGDLS and CDR2 YYNGEE. V lost 1 base and J lost 3, with 16 bases in between. This CDR3 region has 16 residues. Source material: peripheral blood. The origin of this receptor is an older man with acute or convalescent COVID-19. This chain uses TRBV9 with TRBJ2-5, with D possibly TRBD2 on 6 matching bases. CDR3 DNA: TGTGCCAGCAGCGTATCCCCCCTAGCGAATGAAGAGACCCAGTACTTC. Its translation is CASSVSPLANEETQYF.